This is a list of T cell receptor beta chains from one sample in a study of cytomegalovirus exposure and HLA in healthy donors. TCRdb keeps only in-frame clones here, not all; method: immunoSEQ multiplex PCR. The sample holds 100,000 to 150,000 clones, around nine tenths seen once. Sample: PBMCs. These receptors were taken from a young man in good health and CMV-seronegative. Each CDR3 is given with its conserved first and last residue. Fields, in order: clone size, J gene, V gene, D gene, CDR3 protein, CDR3 DNA. A D gene is named only where the DNA matches it firmly. Size is stated for part of the rows, as once, few or many counts, or as a class when the clone is expanded.

NA TRBJ1-5 TRBV7-9 NA CASSPSTDSNQPQHF TGTGCCAGCAGCCCGTCGACAGATAGCAATCAGCCCCAGCATTTT
NA TRBJ1-4 TRBV5-1 NA CASSSRGRIEKLFF TGCGCCAGCAGCTCCCGGGGTAGGATTGAAAAACTGTTTTTT
NA TRBJ2-3 TRBV13 NA CASSSPHLGDTQYF TGTGCCAGCAGCTCTCCCCACCTCGGGGATACGCAGTATTTT
NA TRBJ2-3 TRBV2 TRBD2 CASIPSGGGFWQYF TGTGCCAGCATCCCCAGCGGGGGGGGTTTCTGGCAGTATTTT
once TRBJ1-4 TRBV7-8 NA CASSLFGEPNEKLFF TGTGCCAGCAGCTTATTTGGGGAGCCTAATGAAAAACTGTTTTTT
NA TRBJ1-1 TRBV6-6 NA CASALGGGNTEAFF TGTGCCAGCGCCTTAGGGGGGGGTAACACTGAAGCTTTCTTT
NA TRBJ1-4 TRBV6-1 NA CASSVLDSLNEKLFF TGTGCCAGCAGTGTGCTGGACAGCCTTAATGAAAAACTGTTTTTT
NA TRBJ2-7 TRBV18 TRBD1 CASSPPMAGGGLYEQYF TGTGCCAGCTCACCACCTATGGCAGGGGGCGGCCTCTACGAGCAGTACTTC
NA TRBJ2-5 TRBV18 TRBD2 CASSPLAGETQYF TGTGCCAGCTCACCGCTAGCGGGGGAGACCCAGTACTTC
NA TRBJ1-5 TRBV2 NA CASSVGAAAGQPQHF TGTGCCAGCAGCGTCGGAGCCGCGGCGGGTCAGCCCCAGCATTTT
NA TRBJ1-5 TRBV6-5 NA CASSYSGDQPQHF TGTGCCAGCAGTTACTCCGGAGATCAGCCCCAGCATTTT
NA TRBJ2-1 TRBV27 TRBD2 CASSAQLAYNEQFF TGTGCCAGCAGTGCCCAACTAGCGTACAATGAGCAGTTCTTC
NA TRBJ1-2 TRBV6-5 NA CASSSDRIYGYTF TGTGCCAGCAGCTCCGACAGGATTTATGGCTACACCTTC
NA TRBJ1-1 TRBV12-5 NA CASGLDSDNTEAFF TGTGCTAGTGGTTTGGACAGTGATAACACTGAAGCTTTCTTT
NA TRBJ1-2 TRBV29-1 NA CSATGEYGYTF TGCAGCGCCACGGGGGAATATGGCTACACCTTC
NA TRBJ1-1 TRBV11-2 NA CASSPQTNTEAFF TGTGCCAGCAGCCCACAGACCAACACTGAAGCTTTCTTT
NA TRBJ2-3 TRBV6-4 NA CASSVRGGGTDTQYF TGTGCCAGCAGTGTGCGGGGCGGAGGCACAGATACGCAGTATTTT
NA TRBJ1-6 TRBV5-4 TRBD1 CASSLGQGTSPLHF TGTGCCAGCAGCCTAGGACAGGGAACTTCACCCCTCCACTTT
NA TRBJ2-3 TRBV7-2 NA CASSATNTDTQYF TGTGCCAGCAGCGCAACAAACACAGATACGCAGTATTTT
NA TRBJ2-5 TRBV6-5 NA CASRRTGGILETQYF TGTGCCAGCAGACGGACCGGCGGGATCTTGGAGACCCAGTACTTC
NA TRBJ2-1 TRBV28 TRBD1 CASTQQGTGPYNEQFF TGTGCCAGCACCCAACAGGGGACGGGGCCCTACAATGAGCAGTTCTTC
NA TRBJ1-4 TRBV6-6 TRBD1 CASSYTGGRSEKLFF TGTGCCAGCAGTTACACAGGGGGCCGCAGTGAAAAACTGTTTTTT
NA TRBJ1-5 TRBV10-2 TRBD1 CASMGQGNQPQHF TGCGCCAGCATGGGACAGGGGAATCAGCCCCAGCATTTT
NA TRBJ1-2 TRBV25-1 NA CASSEPSGGDYGYTF TGTGCCAGCAGTGAACCCTCTGGAGGGGACTATGGCTACACCTTC
NA TRBJ1-1 TRBV11-2 NA CASNRDMNTEAFF TGTGCCAGCAACAGGGACATGAACACTGAAGCTTTCTTT
NA TRBJ2-2 TRBV11-3 TRBD1 CASSLGGTGGWTGELFF TGTGCCAGCAGCTTAGGAGGGACAGGGGGCTGGACCGGGGAGCTGTTTTTT
NA TRBJ2-4 TRBV11-2 NA CASSPYQGAKNIQYF TGTGCCAGCAGCCCTTATCAGGGCGCCAAAAACATTCAGTACTTC
NA TRBJ2-3 TRBV5-6 TRBD2 CASSWGVTSQVTDTQYF TGTGCCAGCAGCTGGGGGGTGACTAGCCAGGTCACAGATACGCAGTATTTT
once TRBJ1-4 TRBV29-1 TRBD1 CSVPGQGLSNEKLFF TGCAGCGTCCCCGGACAGGGGTTGAGTAATGAAAAACTGTTTTTT
NA TRBJ2-7 TRBV7-3 NA CASSLFGGNTYEQYF TGTGCCAGCAGCTTGTTTGGGGGGAATACCTACGAGCAGTACTTC
NA TRBJ1-2 TRBV5-4 NA CASASEGYGYTF TGTGCCAGCGCTTCCGAGGGCTATGGCTACACCTTC
NA TRBJ1-5 TRBV6-5 NA CASSYGGFGQPQHF TGTGCCAGCAGTTACGGGGGGTTTGGACAGCCCCAGCATTTT
NA TRBJ2-7 TRBV7-6 TRBD2 CASSLVSGDNSYEQYF TGTGCCAGCAGCTTGGTGAGCGGGGATAACTCCTACGAGCAGTACTTC
NA TRBJ2-7 TRBV7-9 NA CASSPRDFYEQYF TGTGCCAGCAGCCCCCGGGATTTTTACGAGCAGTACTTC
NA TRBJ1-1 TRBV19 TRBD1 CATARDRGNTEAFF TGTGCCACCGCTCGGGACAGGGGGAACACTGAAGCTTTCTTT
NA TRBJ1-5 TRBV19 NA CASSMRGHLNSNQPQHF TGTGCCAGTAGTATGAGAGGACACCTTAATAGCAATCAGCCCCAGCATTTT
NA TRBJ2-3 TRBV29-1 NA CSVAAGGQVDTQYF TGCAGCGTTGCTGCAGGGGGGCAGGTAGATACGCAGTATTTT
few TRBJ2-3 TRBV4-1 NA CASSQGTVSTDTQYF TGCGCCAGCAGCCAAGGGACAGTTTCCACAGATACGCAGTATTTT
NA TRBJ2-7 TRBV6-1 NA CAIRNGGGIIEQYF TGTGCCATCAGAAACGGGGGTGGGATTATCGAGCAGTACTTC
NA TRBJ2-7 TRBV10-1 TRBD2 CASNPGTSGPYEQYF TGCGCCAGCAACCCCGGGACTAGCGGCCCCTACGAGCAGTACTTC
NA TRBJ2-1 TRBV7-7 NA CASSPQPRGNEQFF TGTGCTAGCAGCCCACAACCCAGGGGAAATGAGCAGTTCTTC
NA TRBJ2-1 TRBV6-6 TRBD1 CASSYPDRGEGDEQFF TGTGCCAGCAGTTACCCGGACAGGGGGGAAGGGGATGAGCAGTTCTTC
few TRBJ1-2 TRBV6-5 NA CASTPGRSYGYTF TGTGCCAGCACCCCAGGGAGGAGCTATGGCTACACCTTC
NA TRBJ1-2 TRBV2 TRBD1 CASSKQGAINYGYTF TGTGCCAGCAGTAAACAGGGGGCAATTAACTATGGCTACACCTTC
NA TRBJ1-5 TRBV6-6 NA CASSYTGVEQPQHF TGTGCCAGCAGTTACACGGGGGTAGAGCAGCCCCAGCATTTT
NA TRBJ1-2 TRBV29-1 NA CSVEGGDYGYTF TGCAGCGTTGAGGGCGGGGACTATGGCTACACCTTC
NA TRBJ2-5 TRBV5-1 NA CASSLATRGQETQYF TGCGCCAGCAGCTTGGCGACTAGGGGACAAGAGACCCAGTACTTC
NA TRBJ2-1 TRBV5-1 NA CASSSSVSTYNEQFF TGCGCCAGCAGCTCTAGCGTCTCAACCTACAATGAGCAGTTCTTC
NA TRBJ1-6 TRBV6-1 NA CASILGPPGTLHF TGTGCCAGCATACTGGGGCCTCCTGGAACCCTCCACTTT